These 24 T cell receptor beta chains were sequenced from one sample in a study of T-cell reconstitution after alpha-beta-depleted transplantation in children. Preparation of the TCRbeta library used unique molecular identifiers. One entry per CDR3 protein, called by TCRdb with MiXCR from the PCR reads. The table has around 190,000 distinct CDR3 sequences, 6.6% seen once; the top ten hold about 5.9%. The starting material was PBMCs, obtained before TCRalphabeta/CD19-depleted stem cell transplant. The receptors originated from a boy younger than 10 with acute lymphoblastic leukemia, due to receive a stem cell transplant.

This clonotype was seen ten or more times. The V gene is TRBV29-1, the J gene TRBJ1-2, with no clear D. This CDR3 comprises 12 residues. Trimming cost V 7 bases and J 2 bases, with 11 bases left between them. From germline, CDR1 is SQVTM and CDR2 ANQGSEA. CDR3 bases: TGCAGCGCAGATCGCACCAACTATGGCTACACCTTC. The encoded protein is CSADRTNYGYTF.

At least ten counts were recorded for this clonotype. The CDR3 reads CASSLLGIAGEVTDTQYF. As DNA, the CDR3 is TGTGCCAGCAGCCTATTAGGAATAGCGGGGGAGGTCACAGATACGCAGTATTTT. This chain links TRBV11-3 with TRBJ2-3; 9 nucleotides line up with TRBD2. The CDR3 is 18 residues long. Trimming removed 5 bases from V and 2 bases from J; junction bases left unmatched: 14. CDR1 and CDR2 (germline): SGHNT, YENEEA. The entire variable domain, with the rest obtained from reference TRBV11-3 and TRBJ2-3, is as follows: EAGVVQSPRYKIIEKKQPVAFWCNPISGHNTLYWYLQNLGQGPELLIRYENEEAVDDSQLPKDRFSAERLKGVDSTLKIQPAELGDSAVYLCASSLLGIAGEVTDTQYFGPGTRLTVL.

The table lists this clonotype with many counts. The chain is built from TRBV9 and TRBJ2-2; 9 bases map to TRBD1. J was trimmed by 3 bases and V by 3 bases; bases with no gene match: 3. CDR3 length: 15 residues. Germline CDR1 SGDLS, CDR2 YYNGEE. CDR3 bases: TGTGCCAGCAGCGGGGGGACAGGGCACACCGGGGAGCTGTTTTTT. It specifies CASSGGTGHTGELFF.

The sample holds many counts of this clonotype. This chain links TRBV29-1 with TRBJ2-3; no clear D. Germline V gene data show CDR1 as SQVTM and CDR2 as ANQGSEA. The germline V and J ends were trimmed by 3 bases and 6 bases, with 22 bases remaining between them. The CDR3 loop spans 16 amino acids. In DNA, the CDR3 is TGCAGCGTTGATAGCAGTTCCAGACTGGGTCACGATACGCAGTATTTT. It yields the protein CSVDSSSRLGHDTQYF.

This clonotype was counted only a few times. The chain uses TRBV2 and TRBJ2-7, with D possibly matching TRBD2 (6 bases). V was trimmed by 8 bases and J by 2 bases, leaving 22 bases between them. The CDR3 consists of 16 residues. Germline V gene lookup returns CDR1 SNHLY and CDR2 FYNNEI. CDR3 loop: CASGGTPEKITYEQYF. In nucleotides, the CDR3 is TGTGCCAGCGGCGGGACTCCGGAGAAGATAACCTACGAGCAGTACTTC.

This clonotype was seen more than once but under ten times. The chain has TRBV6-6 and TRBJ2-3; D is undetermined. With 6 bases removed from V and 4 bases from J, the gap between germline ends came to 11 bases. Per the germline V gene, CDR1 is MNHNY and CDR2 is SVGAGI (reference sequence). There are 13 residues in the CDR3. This CDR3 reads CASRPYGADTQYF. CDR3 in DNA: TGTGCCAGCAGGCCCTATGGCGCAGATACGCAGTATTTT.

V usage is TRBV7-2 and J usage is TRBJ2-7; TRBD1 aligns across 9 bases. CDR1 SGHTA and CDR2 FQGNSA come from the germline V gene. Trimming at V came to 2 bases and at J to 5 bases, leaving 10 bases not matched to a gene. CDR3 length: 16 amino acids. This CDR3 reads CASSLSAGTGLHEQYF. The CDR3 bases are TGTGCCAGCAGCTTATCCGCGGGGACAGGGCTCCACGAGCAGTACTTC.

This clonotype was seen a handful of times. V usage is TRBV10-1 and J usage is TRBJ2-5; TRBD1 might be the D (6 bases). Germline-derived CDR1 and CDR2 are WNHNN and SYGVQD (reference sequence). The CDR3 runs to 11 residues. Trimming removed 11 bases at V and 9 bases at J, with 16 bases between. Written as DNA, the CDR3 is TGCGCCGGTCCTGCTGCAGGGGCCCAGTACTTC. It codes for CAGPAAGAQYF.

This clonotype was detected ten times or more. This sequence joins TRBV7-8 and TRBJ1-3; possible D gene TRBD1, 5 bases. Trimming cost V 5 bases and J 0 bases, with 20 bases left between them. This CDR3 is 18 amino acids long. Germline V gene data show CDR1 as SGHVS and CDR2 as FQNEAQ. CDR3 DNA sequence: TGTGCCAGCAGCCCCGGCCACAGGTCGTCTGACTCTGGAAACACCATATATTTT. This codes for CASSPGHRSSDSGNTIYF.

This clonotype showed up just a few times. The rearrangement uses TRBV11-1 and TRBJ2-3, with 10 bases identical to TRBD1. Germline V gene lookup returns CDR1 SGHAT and CDR2 FQDESV (reference sequence). V was pared by 4 bases and J by 4 bases, with 14 bases of the junction left unmatched. CDR3 length: 18 amino acids. The CDR3 sequence is CASSSRIDPGQGSDTQYF. The CDR3 DNA is TGTGCCAGCAGCTCACGCATTGATCCGGGACAGGGGTCAGATACGCAGTATTTT.

The V call is TRBV28, the J call TRBJ2-1; TRBD2 matches 8 bases. Germline assignment: CDR1 MDHEN and CDR2 SYDVKM. V trimming: 6 bases; J trimming: 0 bases; junction bases outside the gene matches: 7. The CDR3 length is 16 residues. CDR3 nucleotide sequence: TGTGCCAGCAGCTCGGGGGGGGCCTCCTCCTACAATGAGCAGTTCTTC. It is translated as CASSSGGASSYNEQFF.

In its sample, this clonotype was seen many times. CDR3 loop: CASLAGGPYNEQFF. Here the CDR3 DNA reads TGCGCCAGCCTAGCGGGGGGGCCTTACAATGAGCAGTTCTTC. V usage is TRBV5-1 and J usage is TRBJ2-1; TRBD2 aligns across 12 bases. CDR1 is SGHRS, CDR2 YFSETQ, per germline. J lost 4 bases, V lost 7 bases, and 3 bases had no gene match. There are 14 residues in the CDR3.

DNA for the CDR3: TGTGCCAGCTCACCACCCGACGTCAGTTCCTACGAGCAGTACTTC. This sequence encodes CASSPPDVSSYEQYF. The V call is TRBV18, the J call TRBJ2-7; D is undetermined. The germline V gene has CDR1 KGHSH and CDR2 LQKENI. CDR3 length: 15 residues. Trimming shortened V by 0 bases and J by 1 base, and 10 bases separated the two germline ends.

This clonotype was seen ten or more times. The rearrangement joins TRBV10-3 to TRBJ2-4; no reliable D call. The CDR3 is made up of 13 amino acids. Trimming stripped 2 bases from V and 0 bases from J, with 2 bases between. From germline, CDR1 is ENHRY and CDR2 SYGVKD. CDR3 protein: CAISETAKNIQYF. The CDR3 DNA is TGTGCCATCAGTGAGACAGCCAAAAACATTCAGTACTTC.

This clonotype has ten or more counts. The chain employs TRBV29-1 and TRBJ2-3; D remains ambiguous. Trimming pared 3 bases from V and 3 bases from J, leaving 16 bases between. Germline-derived CDR1 and CDR2 are SQVTM and ANQGSEA. This CDR3 contains 15 residues. CDR3 in amino acids: CSVESYSTSTDTQYF. The CDR3, as DNA: TGCAGCGTTGAGAGTTATTCTACGTCGACAGATACGCAGTATTTT.

This clonotype was picked up many times. The chain joins TRBV12-3 or TRBV12-4 to TRBJ2-1; the D is unclear. CDR3 length equals 14 residues. V shed 2 bases and J shed 2 bases, with 7 bases lying between them. As DNA, the CDR3 is TGTGCCAGCAGTTTATCTGGCGCCTACAATGAGCAGTTCTTC. Protein: CASSLSGAYNEQFF.

At least ten counts were recorded for this clonotype. The V and J genes are TRBV28 and TRBJ1-5; a possible D gene is TRBD1 (5 bases). Per the germline V gene, CDR1 is MDHEN and CDR2 is SYDVKM. CDR3 length: 13 amino acids. The V end was cut by 11 bases, the J end by 9 bases, with 20 bases between. The CDR3 coding sequence is TGTGCCGCTTCGCGGGGCGGTGGAAGGCCCCAGCATTTT. Its protein is CAASRGGGRPQHF.

Only a few counts were recorded for this clonotype. This CDR3 is CASSYVLSSGVGNEQFF. DNA of the CDR3: TGTGCCAGCAGTTACGTTTTGTCTAGCGGGGTAGGGAATGAGCAGTTCTTC. This chain links TRBV6-5 with TRBJ2-1; 9 nucleotides line up with TRBD2. J was trimmed by 7 bases and V by 2 bases; bases with no gene match: 12. The CDR3 loop spans 17 amino acids. CDR1 is MNHEY, CDR2 SVGAGI, per germline.

The rearrangement joins TRBV21-1 to TRBJ2-7; TRBD1 reflects the table's D call only, with no check against the DNA. TRBV21-1 is a pseudogene segment. The CDR3 has 17 amino acids. DNA for the CDR3: TGTGCCAGCAGCAAAAAAGGGGGGACAGTAAACCCCTACGAGCAGTACTTC. It is translated as CASSKKGGTVNPYEQYF.

This clonotype has ten or more counts. The chain employs TRBV29-1 and TRBJ1-2, with TRBD1 matching over 8 bases. From germline, CDR1 is SQVTM and CDR2 ANQGSEA. The CDR3 extends over 13 amino acids. The J segment lost 0 bases and the V segment lost 7 bases, leaving 4 bases of the junction unmatched. Here the CDR3 reads CSAYRGANYGYTF. For the CDR3, the DNA is TGCAGCGCCTACAGGGGGGCTAACTATGGCTACACCTTC. The full variable domain, its missing parts supplied by reference TRBV29-1 and TRBJ1-2, is SAVISQKPSRDICQRGTSLTIQCQVDSQVTMMFWYRQQPGQSLTLIATANQGSEATYESGFVIDKFPISRPNLTFSTLTVSNMSPEDSSIYLCSAYRGANYGYTFGSGTRLTVV.

This clonotype showed up many times. V and J are TRBV11-2 and TRBJ2-7; perhaps TRBD1 as D (6 bases). Trimming took 5 bases from V and 6 from J, leaving 23 bases between them. This CDR3 contains 16 residues. CDR1 is SGHAT and CDR2 is FQNNGV in the germline V gene. The CDR3 DNA sequence: TGTGCCAGCAGCCCTAGAGACGGGACAACCAATCGCGAGCAGTACTTC. Encoded protein: CASSPRDGTTNREQYF.

V usage is TRBV28 and J usage is TRBJ2-7; D remains ambiguous. This CDR3 is built from 10 residues. V lost 6 bases and J lost 12, with 12 bases in between. Germline V gene data show CDR1 as MDHEN and CDR2 as SYDVKM. CDR3 amino acids: CASSKKIPYF. As DNA, the CDR3 is TGTGCCAGCAGCAAAAAGATTCCGTACTTC.

Ten or more counts support this clonotype. The chain links TRBV7-9 to TRBJ1-1, with no clear D. The CDR3 runs 12 residues. Germline V gene sequence: CDR1 SEHNR, CDR2 FQNEAQ (reference sequence). The V end was cut by 9 bases, the J end by 0 bases, with 8 bases between. The DNA for the CDR3 is TGTGCCAGTAAGACACTGAACACTGAAGCTTTCTTT. Protein sequence: CASKTLNTEAFF.

This clonotype was counted many times. This chain uses TRBV7-2 with TRBJ1-3; D not resolved. V was shortened by 0 bases and J by 1 base, with 13 bases between the two germline ends. This CDR3 is 17 amino acids long. In germline, CDR1 is SGHTA, CDR2 FQGNSA. The CDR3 spells CASSLALSVRSGNTIYF. The CDR3 DNA follows: TGTGCCAGCAGCTTAGCTCTCTCCGTTCGGTCTGGAAACACCATATATTTT.